These 5 T cell receptor beta chains were all obtained from the same sample, sequenced in a study of OX40 agonist ivuxolimab in advanced cancers. This table comes from immunoSEQ multiplex PCR, and its TCRdb copy is limited to in-frame clones, with some not included. Of tens of thousands of clones listed, roughly 84% were seen once; the top ten hold under 0.35%. Source: CD4+ or CD8+ T cells sorted from blood, taken in a trial of the OX40 agonist ivuxolimab. Receptor source: an adult with an advanced solid tumor such as melanoma, head and neck, liver or kidney cancer.

V usage is TRBV28 and J usage is TRBJ1-2; D may be TRBD1 (5 bases). The CDR3 has 15 residues. V was clipped by 3 bases and J by 4 bases, with 15 bases between them. Germline V gene sequence: CDR1 MDHEN, CDR2 SYDVKM. The CDR3 here is CASSFVQGLLYGYTF. CDR3 DNA: TGTGCCAGCAGTTTCGTTCAGGGCTTACTCTATGGCTACACCTTC.

The chain couples TRBV7-9 to TRBJ1-6; 7 bases line up with TRBD1. The CDR3 extends over 14 amino acids. J lost 10 bases, V lost 7 bases, and 10 bases had no gene match. CDR1 and CDR2 (germline): SEHNR, FQNEAQ (reference sequence). For the CDR3, the DNA is TGTGCCAGCACAGCAGGGGGAGAAGGATCACCCCTCCACTTT. Encoded protein: CASTAGGEGSPLHF. The full variable domain, completed using reference TRBV7-9 and TRBJ1-6, is DTGVSQNPRHKITKRGQNVTFRCDPISEHNRLYWYRQTLGQGPEFLTYFQNEAQLEKSRLLSDRFSAERPKGSFSTLEIQRTEQGDSAMYLCASTAGGEGSPLHFGNGTRLTVT.

This chain joins TRBV19 and TRBJ2-3; D not resolved. Trimming removed 5 bases from V and 2 bases from J, with 5 bases in between. This CDR3 has 12 residues. Germline-derived CDR1 and CDR2 are LNHDA and SQIVND (reference sequence). The CDR3 spells CASSVNTDTQYF. The CDR3 DNA reads TGTGCCAGTAGTGTCAACACAGATACGCAGTATTTT.

J is TRBJ1-5 and V is TRBV6-6; D not resolved. The CDR3 has 13 residues. Germline lookup yields CDR1 MNHNY and CDR2 SVGAGI (reference sequence). Trimming took 8 bases from V and 0 from J, leaving 8 bases between them. CDR3 region: CASSHNSNQPQHF. CDR3 bases: TGTGCCAGCTCCCACAATAGCAATCAGCCCCAGCATTTT.

The V call is TRBV5-1, the J call TRBJ1-5; D call uncertain. Germline loops: CDR1 SGHRS, CDR2 YFSETQ. V dropped 0 bases and J dropped 3 bases, with 7 bases sitting between them. This CDR3 has 14 amino acids. The CDR3 here is CASSLGGDNQPQHF. The CDR3, as DNA: TGCGCCAGCAGCTTGGGAGGTGACAATCAGCCCCAGCATTTT.